The 20 T cell receptor beta chains below all came from one sample that was sequenced in a study of cytomegalovirus exposure and HLA in healthy donors. PCR was performed using 60 Vbeta and 13 Jbeta primers. Clones were read by immunoSEQ multiplex PCR, and TCRdb kept only the in-frame ones, dropping some. The sample consists of approximately 170,000 clones, approximately 72% of them appearing once. The material sequenced was PBMCs. The receptors stem from a man in his fifties in good health and CMV-seronegative.

This chain uses TRBV7-2 with TRBJ2-4; 7 bases align to TRBD1. Germline CDR1 reads SGHTA; CDR2 reads FQGNSA. J was trimmed by 0 bases and V by 5 bases; bases with no gene match: 13. The CDR3 has 18 amino acids. CDR3 bases: TGTGCCAGCAGCCGAAATTCCCCGACAGGGAAAGCCAAAAACATTCAGTACTTC. Encoded protein: CASSRNSPTGKAKNIQYF.

The chain recombines TRBV18 with TRBJ2-3, with TRBD1 identical over 10 bases. The junction had 4 bases not matched to a gene; V was cut back by 2 bases and J by 5 bases. The length of the CDR3 is 15 residues. Germline CDR1 is KGHSH and CDR2 is LQKENI. The CDR3 here is CASSPAGTGVDTQYF. The DNA for the CDR3 is TGTGCCAGCTCACCAGCCGGGACAGGGGTAGATACGCAGTATTTT.

The gene calls are TRBV5-1 and TRBJ1-1; 7 positions agree with TRBD1. V lost 4 bases and J lost 4; bases outside the gene matches: 7. CDR3 size: 14 residues. Germline CDR1 and CDR2: SGHRS and YFSETQ. DNA of the CDR3: TGCGCCAGCAGCGAAGGGGGCTCGGGCACTGAAGCTTTCTTT. Translating gives CASSEGGSGTEAFF.

The V call is TRBV7-2, the J call TRBJ1-5, with 8 bases matching TRBD1. CDR1 is SGHTA, CDR2 FQGNSA, per germline. The CDR3 is made up of 18 amino acids. V was clipped by 0 bases and J by 5 bases; unmatched bases: 12. In nucleotides, the CDR3 is TGTGCCAGCAGCTTAGCGAAAGGACAGGGTCAGAGATATCAGCCCCAGCATTTT. This encodes CASSLAKGQGQRYQPQHF.

The chain is built from TRBV27 and TRBJ1-1; 10 bases match TRBD1. This CDR3 spans 14 amino acids. Germline loops: CDR1 MNHEY, CDR2 SMNVEV (reference sequence). The ends lost 4 bases at V and 3 bases at J; junction bases unmatched: 2. The CDR3 here is CASSSGQGDTEAFF. CDR3 in DNA: TGTGCCAGCAGTTCCGGACAGGGGGACACTGAAGCTTTCTTT.

This clone was seen just once. The rearrangement links TRBV6-4 to TRBJ2-1; D is possibly TRBD1 (5 bases). Trimming took off 3 bases at V and 1 base at J, with 7 bases between the two ends. The CDR3 loop spans 14 amino acids. Germline CDR1 is MRHNA and CDR2 is SNTAGT. CDR3 amino acids: CASSETVSYNEQFF. CDR3 nucleotides: TGTGCCAGCAGTGAGACAGTATCCTACAATGAGCAGTTCTTC.

The chain links TRBV10-3 to TRBJ1-2; 10 bases line up with TRBD1. This CDR3 region has 16 residues. The ends lost 3 bases at V and 5 bases at J; junction bases unmatched: 9. CDR1 and CDR2 (germline): ENHRY, SYGVKD. The CDR3 sequence: CAISDPGTGEGYGYTF. The CDR3 region has the DNA TGTGCCATCAGTGACCCCGGGACAGGGGAAGGGTATGGCTACACCTTC.

J is TRBJ1-3 and V is TRBV28; D perhaps matches TRBD1 (6 bases). V shed 6 bases and J shed 8 bases, with 11 bases lying between them. The length of the CDR3 is 12 residues. Germline V gene data show CDR1 as MDHEN and CDR2 as SYDVKM. CDR3 nucleotides: TGTGCCAGCAGCGCAGGGGCCTACACCATATATTTT. Protein sequence: CASSAGAYTIYF.

The V and J genes are TRBV5-6 and TRBJ1-1; the D gene is possibly TRBD1 (6 bases). With 2 bases removed from V and 6 bases from J, the gap between germline ends came to 14 bases. The CDR3 runs 14 residues. Germline V gene lookup returns CDR1 SGHDT and CDR2 YYEEEE. CDR3 residues: CASSFYGRGPEAFF. Written as DNA, the CDR3 is TGTGCCAGCAGCTTTTACGGCAGGGGCCCTGAAGCTTTCTTT.

The J gene is TRBJ2-7, the V gene TRBV6-6; 7 positions agree with TRBD1. From germline, CDR1 is MNHNY and CDR2 SVGAGI (reference sequence). The CDR3 is 13 residues long. The trim removed 2 bases at V and 5 bases at J, leaving 3 bases unmatched. CDR3 sequence: CASSYGRGNEQYF. The CDR3 DNA follows: TGTGCCAGCAGTTACGGCAGGGGGAACGAGCAGTACTTC.

This clone appeared a few times. The genes are TRBV11-2 and TRBJ2-2, with 7 bases aligning to TRBD1. In germline, CDR1 is SGHAT, CDR2 FQNNGV. The trim removed 5 bases at V and 7 bases at J, leaving 7 bases unmatched. This CDR3 is built from 14 residues. The chain's CDR3 is CASSVHRGGGELFF. CDR3 DNA: TGTGCCAGCAGCGTCCACAGGGGCGGCGGGGAGCTGTTTTTT.

V is TRBV29-1 and J is TRBJ1-1; perhaps TRBD1 as D (5 bases). The CDR3 runs to 13 residues. The germline V gene has CDR1 SQVTM and CDR2 ANQGSEA. Trimming pared 5 bases from V and 0 bases from J, leaving 10 bases between. The chain's CDR3 is CSVRGSMNTEAFF. The CDR3 DNA reads TGCAGCGTTAGGGGCAGCATGAACACTGAAGCTTTCTTT. Based on the CDR3 plus reference TRBV29-1 and TRBJ1-1, the full variable domain is SAVISQKPSRDICQRGTSLTIQCQVDSQVTMMFWYRQQPGQSLTLIATANQGSEATYESGFVIDKFPISRPNLTFSTLTVSNMSPEDSSIYLCSVRGSMNTEAFFGQGTRLTVV.

The V and J genes are TRBV7-9 and TRBJ2-2; 11 nucleotides align to TRBD2. This CDR3 region has 16 residues. The ends lost 5 bases at V and 3 bases at J; junction bases unmatched: 5. Germline loops: CDR1 SEHNR, CDR2 FQNEAQ (reference sequence). The CDR3 region is CASSRTSGGYTGELFF. CDR3 DNA: TGTGCCAGCAGCCGAACTAGCGGGGGATACACCGGGGAGCTGTTTTTT.

This sequence joins TRBV11-2 and TRBJ2-1; TRBD1 matches at 7 bases. Germline assignment: CDR1 SGHAT and CDR2 FQNNGV. V shed 5 bases, J shed 4 bases, and the junction held 8 bases outside the gene matches. The CDR3 has 15 residues. CDR3 sequence reads: CASSLPGTVYNEQFF. The CDR3 nucleotides are TGTGCCAGCAGCCTTCCCGGGACAGTATACAATGAGCAGTTCTTC.

Details on this clone: One end of the junction does not line up with germline, which may come from a read error. The chain combines TRBV5-1 with TRBJ2-7; TRBD2 is a possible D gene (5 bases). CDR1 is SGHRS and CDR2 is YFSETQ in the germline V gene. The CDR3 extends over 12 amino acids. Here the CDR3 DNA reads TGCGCCAGCAGTTTGGGGAGTTTGGAGCAGTACTTC. It encodes CASSLGSLEQYF.

This clone was seen more than once but under ten times. V is TRBV4-2 and J is TRBJ2-3; TRBD1 agrees at 8 bases. Germline lookup yields CDR1 LGHNA and CDR2 YNFKEQ. V was clipped by 6 bases and J by 4 bases; unmatched bases: 15. This CDR3 is built from 17 residues. CDR3 nucleotide sequence: TGTGCCAGCAGTCTAAAATCTTGGACAGGGAAAGCAGATACGCAGTATTTT. Protein: CASSLKSWTGKADTQYF.

J is TRBJ1-4 and V is TRBV18; D remains unclear. The CDR3 is 14 residues long. V was pared by 4 bases and J by 3 bases, with 9 bases between. Germline V gene data show CDR1 as KGHSH and CDR2 as LQKENI. CDR3 bases: TGTGCCAGCTCACGCGAGCTAGCTAATGAAAAACTGTTTTTT. Translation: CASSRELANEKLFF.

This chain connects TRBV7-6 to TRBJ1-2; a weak D match, TRBD1 (5 bases). The CDR3 extends over 14 amino acids. V lost 1 base and J lost 5, with 11 bases in between. Germline V gene lookup returns CDR1 SGHVS and CDR2 FNYEAQ. CDR3 coding DNA: TGTGCCAGCAGCTTAGAAGGACAATCTTATGGCTACACCTTC. This translates into CASSLEGQSYGYTF.

This clone has just one count. This chain uses TRBV28 with TRBJ1-3; 7 bases match TRBD1. Germline CDR1 MDHEN, CDR2 SYDVKM. With 6 bases clipped from V and 8 bases from J, the junction kept 10 bases outside the gene matches. This CDR3 is 14 amino acids long. The CDR3 region has the DNA TGTGCCAGCAGGCGACAGGGTTCGCGGTACACCATATATTTT. It encodes CASRRQGSRYTIYF.

This clone was seen a single time. The CDR3 DNA sequence: TGTGCCAGCAGCTTAGGGCGGGCTGAAGCTTTCTTT. Translating gives CASSLGRAEAFF. J is TRBJ1-1 and V is TRBV11-1; D is ambiguous. Germline lookup yields CDR1 SGHAT and CDR2 FQDESV (reference sequence). V was clipped by 1 base and J by 6 bases, with 6 bases between them. This CDR3 comprises 12 residues.